This TCR beta chain was retrieved from a study of shared clonotypes between healthy human individuals. Study outcomes and limitations: Rarefaction gave evidence that sorted-subset sequencing remained incomplete despite large depth. Naive CD4 clonotypes overlapped across several donors at about 5%.

V lost 0 bases, J lost 7 bases, and 11 bases lay in between. CDR1 and CDR2 from the germline V gene are SGHRS and YFSETQ. The CDR3 totals 14 residues. Method: immunoSEQ multiplex PCR; TCRdb's copy keeps in-frame clones and lacks some. The sample yields 2,500,000 or so clones, more than 80% seen once. Healthy adults negative for HIV, lacking recent acute infections or vaccinations, served as donors. From CD4+ cells came CD45RA+ naive and CD45RA-negative memory subsets. On this clone itself: Its target is unknown.

The clonotype comes from a man between 18 and 35 years old in good health. The rearrangement joins TRBV5-1 to TRBJ2-1; tentatively, D is TRBD1 (5 bases). The specimen was naive CD4+ T cells sorted from blood. Subset denoted: CD45RA+ positively selected. In DNA form, the CDR3 reads TGCGCCAGCAGCTTGGTGGCAGGGATGAATGAGCAGTTCTTC. Protein product: CASSLVAGMNEQFF. The full variable domain, in which reference TRBV5-1 and TRBJ2-1 provide the parts outside the CDR3, is KAGVTQTPRYLIKTRGQQVTLSCSPISGHRSVSWYQQTPGQGLQFLFEYFSETQRNKGNFPGRFSGRQFSNSRSEMNVSTLELGDSALYLCASSLVAGMNEQFFGPGTRLTVL.